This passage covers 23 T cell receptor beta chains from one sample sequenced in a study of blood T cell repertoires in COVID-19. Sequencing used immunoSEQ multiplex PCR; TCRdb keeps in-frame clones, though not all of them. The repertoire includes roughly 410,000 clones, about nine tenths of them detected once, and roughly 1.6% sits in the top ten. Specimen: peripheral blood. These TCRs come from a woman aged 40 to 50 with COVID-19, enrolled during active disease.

The CDR3 sequence is CASSYKGQGYGYTF. CDR3 DNA: TGTGCCAGCAGTTACAAGGGACAGGGGTATGGCTACACCTTC. V usage is TRBV6-2 or TRBV6-3 and J usage is TRBJ1-2, with TRBD1 matching over 10 bases. The junction had 2 bases not matched to a gene; V was cut back by 2 bases and J by 5 bases. The CDR3 length is 14 residues. Germline V lookup: CDR1 MNHEY, CDR2 SVGEGT.

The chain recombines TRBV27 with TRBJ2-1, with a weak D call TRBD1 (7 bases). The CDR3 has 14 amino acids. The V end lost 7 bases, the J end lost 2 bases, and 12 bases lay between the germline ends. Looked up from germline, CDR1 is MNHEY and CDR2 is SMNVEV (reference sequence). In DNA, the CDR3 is TGTGCCAGCATTGGAGGGGGCCCCTACAATGAGCAGTTCTTC. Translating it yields CASIGGGPYNEQFF.

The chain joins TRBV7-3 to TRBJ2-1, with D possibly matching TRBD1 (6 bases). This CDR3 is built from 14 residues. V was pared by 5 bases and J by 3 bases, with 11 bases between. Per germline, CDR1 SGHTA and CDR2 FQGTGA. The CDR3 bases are TGTGCCAGCAGCCGGGACACGAACTACAATGAGCAGTTCTTC. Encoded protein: CASSRDTNYNEQFF.

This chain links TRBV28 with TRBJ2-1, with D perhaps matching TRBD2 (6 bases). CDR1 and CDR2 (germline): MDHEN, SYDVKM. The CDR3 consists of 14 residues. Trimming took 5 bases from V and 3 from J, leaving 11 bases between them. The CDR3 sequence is CASSEEGFYNEQFF. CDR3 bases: TGTGCCAGCAGTGAGGAGGGCTTCTACAATGAGCAGTTCTTC. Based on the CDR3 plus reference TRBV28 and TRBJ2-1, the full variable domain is DVKVTQSSRYLVKRTGEKVFLECVQDMDHENMFWYRQDPGLGLRLIYFSYDVKMKEKGDIPEGYSVSREKKERFSLILESASTNQTSMYLCASSEEGFYNEQFFGPGTRLTVL.

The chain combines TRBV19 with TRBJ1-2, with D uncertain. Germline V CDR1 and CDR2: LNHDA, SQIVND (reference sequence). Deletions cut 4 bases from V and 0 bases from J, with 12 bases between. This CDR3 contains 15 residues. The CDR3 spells CASSTVSDSNYGYTF. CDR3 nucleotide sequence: TGTGCCAGTAGTACTGTAAGCGACTCTAACTATGGCTACACCTTC. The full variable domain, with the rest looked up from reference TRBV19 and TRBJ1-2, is DGGITQSPKYLFRKEGQNVTLSCEQNLNHDAMYWYRQDPGQGLRLIYYSQIVNDFQKGDIAEGYSVSREKKESFPLTVTSAQKNPTAFYLCASSTVSDSNYGYTFGSGTRLTVV.

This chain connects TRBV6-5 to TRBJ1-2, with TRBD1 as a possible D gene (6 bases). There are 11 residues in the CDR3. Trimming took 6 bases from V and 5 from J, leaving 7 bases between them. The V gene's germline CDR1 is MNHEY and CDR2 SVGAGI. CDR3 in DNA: TGTGCCAGCAGCACAGGGTATGGCTACACCTTC. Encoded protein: CASSTGYGYTF.

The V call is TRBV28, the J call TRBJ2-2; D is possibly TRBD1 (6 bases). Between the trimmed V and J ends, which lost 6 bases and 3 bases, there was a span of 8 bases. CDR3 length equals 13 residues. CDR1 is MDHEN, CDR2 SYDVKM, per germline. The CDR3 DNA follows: TGTGCCAGCAGGTCAGGGGACACCGGGGAGCTGTTTTTT. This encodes CASRSGDTGELFF.

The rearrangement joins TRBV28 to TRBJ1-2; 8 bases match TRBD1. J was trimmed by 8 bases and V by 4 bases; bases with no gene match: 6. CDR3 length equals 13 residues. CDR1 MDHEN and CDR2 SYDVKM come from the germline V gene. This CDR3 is CASSSGGVSGYTF. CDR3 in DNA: TGTGCCAGCAGTTCAGGGGGCGTCTCGGGCTACACCTTC.

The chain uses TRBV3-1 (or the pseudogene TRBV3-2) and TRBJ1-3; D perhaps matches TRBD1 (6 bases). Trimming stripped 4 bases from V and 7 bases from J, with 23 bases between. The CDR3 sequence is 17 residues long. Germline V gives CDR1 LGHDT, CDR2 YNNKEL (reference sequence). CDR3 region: CASSPSQTGLLGNTIYF. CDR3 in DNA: TGTGCCAGCAGCCCCTCCCAAACAGGGCTCCTAGGCAACACCATATATTTT.

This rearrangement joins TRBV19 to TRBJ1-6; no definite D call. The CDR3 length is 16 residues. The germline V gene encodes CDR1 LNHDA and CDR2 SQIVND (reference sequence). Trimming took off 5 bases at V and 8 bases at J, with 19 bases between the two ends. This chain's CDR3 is CASSSLRVFEDSPLHF. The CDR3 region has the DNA TGTGCCAGTAGTTCCCTGAGGGTTTTTGAGGATTCACCCCTCCACTTT.

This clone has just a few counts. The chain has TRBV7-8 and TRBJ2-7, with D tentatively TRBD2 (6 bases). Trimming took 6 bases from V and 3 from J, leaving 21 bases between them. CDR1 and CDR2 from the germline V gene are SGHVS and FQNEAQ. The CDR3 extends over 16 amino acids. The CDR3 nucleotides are TGTGCCAGCAGTCTGGGAGGAGGGCCTATAGTCTACGAGCAGTACTTC. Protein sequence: CASSLGGGPIVYEQYF.

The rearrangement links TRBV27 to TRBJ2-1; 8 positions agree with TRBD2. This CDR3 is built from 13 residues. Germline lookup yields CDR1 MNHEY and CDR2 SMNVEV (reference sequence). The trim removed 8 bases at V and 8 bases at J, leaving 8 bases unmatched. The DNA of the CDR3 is TGTGCCAGCGGCCGGGGGGGCTTCTATGAGCAGTTCTTC. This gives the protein CASGRGGFYEQFF.

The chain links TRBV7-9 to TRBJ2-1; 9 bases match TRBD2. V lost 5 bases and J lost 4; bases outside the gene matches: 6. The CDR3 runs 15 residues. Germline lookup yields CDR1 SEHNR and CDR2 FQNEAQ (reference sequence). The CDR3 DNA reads TGTGCCAGCAGCATATCTAGCGGGGAGTACAATGAGCAGTTCTTC. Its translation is CASSISSGEYNEQFF.

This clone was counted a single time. The DNA of the CDR3 is TGTGCCAGTAGTATAGGTCAGGGCTCCTACAATGAGCAGTTCTTC. Amino acids: CASSIGQGSYNEQFF. This chain uses TRBV19 with TRBJ2-1, with D perhaps TRBD1 (5 bases). Deletions cut 1 base from V and 0 bases from J, with 7 bases between. Germline V gene sequence: CDR1 LNHDA, CDR2 SQIVND (reference sequence). The length of the CDR3 is 15 residues.

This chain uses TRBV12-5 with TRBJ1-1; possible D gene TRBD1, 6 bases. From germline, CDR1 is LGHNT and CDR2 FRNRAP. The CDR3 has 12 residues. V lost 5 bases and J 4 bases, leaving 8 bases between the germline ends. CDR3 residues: CASGLGGTEAFF. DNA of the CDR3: TGTGCTAGTGGTCTAGGGGGCACTGAAGCTTTCTTT.

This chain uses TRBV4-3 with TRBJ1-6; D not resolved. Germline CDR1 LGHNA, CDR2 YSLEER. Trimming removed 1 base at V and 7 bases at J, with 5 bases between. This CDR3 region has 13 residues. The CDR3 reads CASSQVRNSPLHF. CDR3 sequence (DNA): TGCGCCAGCAGCCAAGTCAGAAATTCACCCCTCCACTTT.

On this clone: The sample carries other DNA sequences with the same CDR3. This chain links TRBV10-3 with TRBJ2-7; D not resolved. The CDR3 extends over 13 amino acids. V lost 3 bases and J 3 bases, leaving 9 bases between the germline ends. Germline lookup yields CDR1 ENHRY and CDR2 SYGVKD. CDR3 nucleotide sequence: TGTGCCATCAGTGAAGAGGTGAGCTACGAGCAGTACTTC. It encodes CAISEEVSYEQYF.

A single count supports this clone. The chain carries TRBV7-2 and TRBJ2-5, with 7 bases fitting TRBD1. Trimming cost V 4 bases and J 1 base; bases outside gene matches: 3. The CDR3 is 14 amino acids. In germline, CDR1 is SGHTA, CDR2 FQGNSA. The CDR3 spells CASSSGTAQETQYF. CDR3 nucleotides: TGTGCCAGCAGCTCAGGGACAGCCCAAGAGACCCAGTACTTC.

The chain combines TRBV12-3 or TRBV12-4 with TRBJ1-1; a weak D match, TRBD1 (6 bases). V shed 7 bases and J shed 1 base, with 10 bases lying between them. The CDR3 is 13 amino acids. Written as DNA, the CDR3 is TGTGCCAGCAATAGACAGGAGAACACTGAAGCTTTCTTT. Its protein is CASNRQENTEAFF.

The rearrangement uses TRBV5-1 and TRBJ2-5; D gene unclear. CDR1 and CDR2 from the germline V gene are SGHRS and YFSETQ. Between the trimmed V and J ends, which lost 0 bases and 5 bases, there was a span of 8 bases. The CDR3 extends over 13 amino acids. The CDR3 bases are TGCGCCAGCAGCTTGGTTCGAGCGGAGACCCAGTACTTC. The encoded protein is CASSLVRAETQYF.

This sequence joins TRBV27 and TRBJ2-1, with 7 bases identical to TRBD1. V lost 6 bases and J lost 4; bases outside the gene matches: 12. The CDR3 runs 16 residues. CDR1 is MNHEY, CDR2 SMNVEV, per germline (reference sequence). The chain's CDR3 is CASRTPTGNRYNEQFF. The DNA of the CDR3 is TGTGCCAGCAGGACACCGACAGGGAACAGGTACAATGAGCAGTTCTTC.

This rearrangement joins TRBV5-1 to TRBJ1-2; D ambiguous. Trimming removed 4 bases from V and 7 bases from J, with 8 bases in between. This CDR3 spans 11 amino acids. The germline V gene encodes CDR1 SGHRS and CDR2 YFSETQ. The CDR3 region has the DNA TGCGCCAGCAGCCCGGGAGGTGGCTACACCTTC. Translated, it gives CASSPGGGYTF. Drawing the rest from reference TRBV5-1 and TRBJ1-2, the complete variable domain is KAGVTQTPRYLIKTRGQQVTLSCSPISGHRSVSWYQQTPGQGLQFLFEYFSETQRNKGNFPGRFSGRQFSNSRSEMNVSTLELGDSALYLCASSPGGGYTFGSGTRLTVV.

CDR3 protein: CATSDSRQVNEQFF. In DNA form, the CDR3 reads TGTGCCACCAGTGATTCCCGACAGGTCAATGAGCAGTTCTTC. V and J are TRBV24-1 and TRBJ2-1; tentatively, D is TRBD1 (6 bases). The CDR3 extends over 14 amino acids. Trimming cost V 2 bases and J 6 bases, with 10 bases left between them. Per the germline V gene, CDR1 is KGHDR and CDR2 is SFDVKD.